This is a list of T cell receptor beta chains from one sample in a study of identical twins' blood T cells. From the 5' RACE reads, TCRdb called clonotypes with MiXCR, one entry per CDR3 protein. The repertoire includes fewer than 450,000 distinct CDR3 sequences, around 30% of them detected once, and more than 5.5% sits in the top ten. The sample was PBMCs. All receptors derive from a woman between 18 and 49 years old in good health. CDR3s include the opening cysteine and the closing phenylalanine or tryptophan. The D gene is left open where the match is weak. A clone size is listed for some rows: how often the clone was seen (once, few, many), or a class if it is expanded.

v_gene: TRBV29-1
j_gene: TRBJ2-3
abundance: few
d_gene: -
CDR3nt: TGCAGCGTTGATCGGTTTGGAGACGGCACAGATACGCAGTATTTT
CDR3aa: CSVDRFGDGTDTQYF

v_gene: TRBV19
j_gene: TRBJ1-1
abundance: -
d_gene: TRBD1
CDR3nt: TGTGCCAGTAGTACGGGGACAGGGCAGAGCACTGAAGCTTTCTTT
CDR3aa: CASSTGTGQSTEAFF

v_gene: TRBV7-2
j_gene: TRBJ1-5
abundance: few
d_gene: -
CDR3nt: TGTGCCAGCAGCTTCCAGTCCGGCGGAGGGCCCCAGCATTTT
CDR3aa: CASSFQSGGGPQHF

v_gene: TRBV5-1
j_gene: TRBJ1-1
abundance: many
d_gene: TRBD1
CDR3nt: TGCGCCAGCAGCTTGGTAGGGGGCCGGAACACTGAAGCTTTCTTT
CDR3aa: CASSLVGGRNTEAFF

v_gene: TRBV29-1
j_gene: TRBJ1-1
abundance: -
d_gene: TRBD1
CDR3nt: TGCAGCGTTGAAGCCGACAGGGACACTAAAGCTTTCTTT
CDR3aa: CSVEADRDTKAFF

v_gene: TRBV28
j_gene: TRBJ2-2
abundance: -
d_gene: TRBD1
CDR3nt: TGTGCCAGCTGTCCTCCGGGACAGGGGTTAACCGGGGAGCTGTTTTTT
CDR3aa: CASCPPGQGLTGELFF

v_gene: TRBV21-1
j_gene: TRBJ1-6
abundance: once
d_gene: -
CDR3nt: TGTGCCAGCAGCAAAAGGGAGGAAGGGATAGATTCACCCCTCCACTTT
CDR3aa: CASSKREEGIDSPLHF

v_gene: TRBV3-1
j_gene: TRBJ2-7
abundance: -
d_gene: -
CDR3nt: TGTGCCAGCAGCCAAGGTGGCACCTTCCCCCTCTACGAGCAGTACTTC
CDR3aa: CASSQGGTFPLYEQYF

v_gene: TRBV6-2/TRBV6-3
j_gene: TRBJ1-1
abundance: many
d_gene: -
CDR3nt: TGTGCCAGCACTTCAGGGGTGCGGACCACTGAAGCTTTCTTT
CDR3aa: CASTSGVRTTEAFF

v_gene: TRBV15
j_gene: TRBJ1-1
abundance: few
d_gene: -
CDR3nt: TGTGCCACCAGCATAGGAATGAACACTGAAGCTTTCTTT
CDR3aa: CATSIGMNTEAFF

v_gene: TRBV5-4
j_gene: TRBJ2-1
abundance: -
d_gene: -
CDR3nt: TGTGCCAGCCGTTCGGACAGTTACAATGAGCAGTTCTTC
CDR3aa: CASRSDSYNEQFF

v_gene: TRBV28
j_gene: TRBJ2-5
abundance: -
d_gene: -
CDR3nt: TGTGCCAGCAGTTTATTCGGGGCAAGGTCCCAGTACTTC
CDR3aa: CASSLFGARSQYF